Presented here are 22 T cell receptor beta chains from one specimen sequenced in a study of memory CD4+ T cells and cytomegalovirus serostatus (dated by TCRdb to between 2018 and 2021). A FACSAria II was used to sort memory CD4+ T cells, defined as single viable CD3+CD4+CD8-CD45RO+ cells. Receptor libraries were prepared by the immunoSEQ multiplex PCR assay. Here the immuneACCESS table is served through TCRdb, limited to in-frame sequences with V and J called. Missing clones are a known gap in these copies; in checked studies unresolved V genes cover under half, and the rest lacks a known reason. The sample table records some 47,000 clones; under 80% of these occur just once. The ten largest clones add up to about 0.8% of the sample. The specimen sequenced was memory CD4+ T cells from blood. The receptor source for this set is an adult in good health and CMV-seronegative.

This chain connects TRBV11-2 to TRBJ1-1, with 8 bases matching TRBD1. Looked up from germline, CDR1 is SGHAT and CDR2 is FQNNGV. J was trimmed by 6 bases and V by 1 base; bases with no gene match: 7. The CDR3 length is 15 residues. The CDR3 here is CASSLVRGRGAEAFF. In nucleotides, the CDR3 is TGTGCCAGCAGCTTAGTCAGGGGGCGCGGGGCTGAAGCTTTCTTT.

CDR3 in DNA: TGTGCCATCAGTGAGTGGGGACAGGGCAACGAGCAGTACTTC. It is translated as CAISEWGQGNEQYF. V usage is TRBV10-3 and J usage is TRBJ2-7; 9 nucleotides match TRBD1. Unmatched junction bases numbered 3, after V lost 1 base and J lost 5 bases. Germline CDR1 reads ENHRY; CDR2 reads SYGVKD. The length of the CDR3 is 14 residues.

CDR3 sequence: CASRPGGGEKLFF. CDR3 DNA: TGTGCCAGCAGACCAGGGGGCGGGGAAAAACTGTTTTTT. The V gene is TRBV6-5, the J gene TRBJ1-4; 8 bases line up with TRBD1. The trim removed 6 bases at V and 8 bases at J, leaving 5 bases unmatched. Per germline, CDR1 MNHEY and CDR2 SVGAGI. The CDR3 has 13 residues.

The CDR3 region has the DNA TGTGCCAGCAACCTACTAGGGGGGGGCTTAAATGGCTACACCTTC. Its translation: CASNLLGGGLNGYTF. This chain uses TRBV7-2 with TRBJ1-2; maybe TRBD1 (6 bases). Trimming stripped 7 bases from V and 6 bases from J, with 21 bases between. This CDR3 is built from 15 residues. Germline V gives CDR1 SGHTA, CDR2 FQGNSA.

This chain connects TRBV11-2 to TRBJ2-7; the D gene is possibly TRBD1 (6 bases). V shed 8 bases and J shed 6 bases, with 23 bases lying between them. The CDR3 loop spans 15 amino acids. In germline, CDR1 is SGHAT, CDR2 FQNNGV. The CDR3 nucleotides read TGTGCCAGCCGACAGAGGGGGTATCCCGCGGGCGAGCAGTACTTC. Amino acids: CASRQRGYPAGEQYF.

The gene calls are TRBV7-2 and TRBJ1-1; no reliable D call. Germline-derived CDR1 and CDR2 are SGHTA and FQGNSA. V was shortened by 2 bases and J by 4 bases, with 14 bases between the two germline ends. The CDR3 spans 15 residues. CDR3 DNA: TGTGCCAGCAGCTTATTAGGTCCTTTCGGCACTGAAGCTTTCTTT. It is translated as CASSLLGPFGTEAFF.

The chain is built from TRBV11-2 and TRBJ1-2; 8 bases agree with TRBD1. J lost 4 bases, V lost 1 base, and 5 bases had no gene match. Germline values: CDR1 SGHAT, CDR2 FQNNGV. CDR3 size: 15 residues. In DNA form, the CDR3 reads TGTGCCAGCAGCTTAGGGGACAGGCTTTCCTATGGCTACACCTTC. Protein product: CASSLGDRLSYGYTF.

The chain recombines TRBV6-5 with TRBJ2-7; D is unclear. V was trimmed by 0 bases and J by 13 bases, leaving 10 bases between them. The germline CDR1 and CDR2 sequences are MNHEY and SVGAGI. This CDR3 is 11 amino acids long. The CDR3 region is CASSYSGTTYF. Written as DNA, the CDR3 is TGTGCCAGCAGTTACTCCGGAACAACCTACTTC.

The V call is TRBV5-1, the J call TRBJ1-1, with D uncertain. Trimming stripped 0 bases from V and 6 bases from J, with 15 bases between. Germline CDR1 is SGHRS and CDR2 is YFSETQ. The CDR3 spans 15 residues. The CDR3 protein is CASSLGPAQNAEAFF. The CDR3, as DNA: TGCGCCAGCAGCTTGGGACCCGCACAGAATGCTGAAGCTTTCTTT.

Only a few counts were recorded for this clone. This rearrangement joins TRBV6-1 to TRBJ1-5; no clear D gene. Between the trimmed V and J ends, which lost 6 bases and 5 bases, there was a span of 5 bases. CDR1 MNHNS and CDR2 SASEGT come from the germline V gene. The CDR3 runs to 11 residues. CDR3 loop: CASRADQPQHF. The CDR3 DNA reads TGTGCCAGCAGGGCCGATCAGCCCCAGCATTTT.

This clone was detected only once. The chain uses TRBV19 and TRBJ1-2, with D unclear. The CDR3 totals 13 residues. CDR1 and CDR2 (germline): LNHDA, SQIVND (reference sequence). V lost 7 bases to trimming and J lost 7 bases, with 16 bases between them. The CDR3 sequence: CASTPPGGIGYTF. The CDR3 DNA follows: TGTGCCAGTACCCCTCCGGGCGGTATTGGCTACACCTTC.

The rearrangement links TRBV5-8 to TRBJ1-2; no reliable D call. V was shortened by 0 bases and J by 4 bases, with 7 bases between the two germline ends. CDR3 length equals 13 residues. Germline values: CDR1 SGHTS, CDR2 YDEGEE. The DNA for the CDR3 is TGTGCCAGCAGCTTGGAACAGCCCTATGGCTACACCTTC. As protein: CASSLEQPYGYTF. Combining the CDR3 with reference TRBV5-8 and TRBJ1-2 gives the whole variable domain EAGVTQSPTHLIKTRGQQATLRCSPISGHTSVYWYQQALGLGLQFLLWYDEGEERNRGNFPPRFSGRQFPNYSSELNVNALELEDSALYLCASSLEQPYGYTFGSGTRLTVV.

The DNA of the CDR3 is TGTGCCAGCAGTGAAACGGACAGGGGTCTACTTGGGGCCAAAAACATTCAGTACTTC. Protein product: CASSETDRGLLGAKNIQYF. The chain carries TRBV2 and TRBJ2-4, with TRBD1 matching 9 bases. Germline lookup yields CDR1 SNHLY and CDR2 FYNNEI. CDR3 length: 19 residues. V shed 2 bases, J shed 1 base, and the junction held 12 bases outside the gene matches.

This clone was observed a few times. This sequence joins TRBV19 and TRBJ2-1; no reliable D call. V lost 4 bases and J lost 9, with 13 bases in between. Germline-derived CDR1 and CDR2 are LNHDA and SQIVND (reference sequence). The CDR3 is 13 amino acids. CDR3 DNA sequence: TGTGCCAGTAGTACCCTGGTGTTCGTTGAGCAGTTCTTC. Protein sequence: CASSTLVFVEQFF.

The chain couples TRBV2 to TRBJ1-1, with a weak D call TRBD1 (5 bases). The CDR3 extends over 16 amino acids. V was shortened by 8 bases and J by 0 bases, with 19 bases between the two germline ends. Per the germline V gene, CDR1 is SNHLY and CDR2 is FYNNEI. CDR3 coding DNA: TGTGCCAGCGGGGGGGTTTGGGTTTATTTGAACACTGAAGCTTTCTTT. It encodes CASGGVWVYLNTEAFF.

This chain uses TRBV5-1 with TRBJ2-3; TRBD1 matches 9 bases. Germline-derived CDR1 and CDR2 are SGHRS and YFSETQ. With V trimmed by 2 bases and J by 4 bases, 8 bases remained unmatched. CDR3 length equals 16 residues. CDR3 bases: TGCGCCAGCAGCTTTGACAGGGGGGCTAGTTCAGATACGCAGTATTTT. Translating it yields CASSFDRGASSDTQYF.

The gene calls are TRBV7-9 and TRBJ1-5, with D maybe TRBD1 (6 bases). This CDR3 has 16 residues. The V end was cut by 1 base, the J end by 7 bases, with 17 bases between. Germline V CDR1 and CDR2: SEHNR, FQNEAQ (reference sequence). CDR3 DNA: TGTGCCAGCAGCTTAGGGGAAGGGGGGGGAAGACAGCCCCAGCATTTT. The encoded protein is CASSLGEGGGRQPQHF. The variable domain in full, completed from reference TRBV7-9 and TRBJ1-5, reads DTGVSQNPRHKITKRGQNVTFRCDPISEHNRLYWYRQTLGQGPEFLTYFQNEAQLEKSRLLSDRFSAERPKGSFSTLEIQRTEQGDSAMYLCASSLGEGGGRQPQHFGDGTRLSIL.

This chain connects TRBV2 to TRBJ1-1; D unclear. Germline V gene sequence: CDR1 SNHLY, CDR2 FYNNEI. Trimming left V 5 bases short and J 8 bases short, with 15 bases between. The CDR3 covers 13 residues. The chain's CDR3 is CASSRVAETEAFF. The CDR3 nucleotides are TGTGCCAGCAGTAGGGTGGCAGAAACCGAAGCTTTCTTT.

The rearrangement links TRBV4-3 to TRBJ2-7; D is unclear. CDR1 is LGHNA, CDR2 YSLEER, per germline. Trimming took 2 bases from V and 3 from J, leaving 8 bases between them. The CDR3 has 13 residues. The CDR3 sequence is CASSQFPGYEQYF. In DNA, the CDR3 is TGCGCCAGCAGCCAATTCCCCGGCTACGAGCAGTACTTC.

The rearrangement joins TRBV13 to TRBJ2-7; D possibly corresponds to TRBD1 (5 bases). This CDR3 has 17 amino acids. Trimming cost V 2 bases and J 5 bases, with 22 bases left between them. Germline CDR1 reads PRHDT; CDR2 reads FYEKMQ (reference sequence). CDR3 bases: TGTGCCAGCAGCTTACGAAGGGGTAGACTCAGTCCGAACGAGCAGTACTTC. It is translated as CASSLRRGRLSPNEQYF.

This clone has only one observation. The rearrangement links TRBV5-4 to TRBJ1-2; 7 positions match TRBD1. The germline V gene encodes CDR1 SGHNT and CDR2 YYREEE (reference sequence). Germline trimming cut 4 bases from V and 8 bases from J; bases unmatched to any gene: 20. This CDR3 spans 17 amino acids. Written as DNA, the CDR3 is TGTGCCAGCAGCCCGACCGGGACAGCTCCGTCCGATAGGGGCTACACCTTC. Translated: CASSPTGTAPSDRGYTF.

This clone was counted only a few times. The rearrangement uses TRBV14 and TRBJ2-7; D not certain. Per germline, CDR1 SGHDN and CDR2 FVKESK. The V and J ends lost 4 bases and 4 bases respectively, with 11 bases between them. This CDR3 region has 13 residues. DNA of the CDR3: TGTGCCAGCAGCCGCCAGAGAACTTACGAGCAGTACTTC. Amino acids: CASSRQRTYEQYF.